Below, one T cell receptor (beta chain) is given with its context. Its target is not known. This entry is derived from a study of shared clonotypes between healthy human individuals. Method: immunoSEQ multiplex PCR; TCRdb's copy keeps in-frame clones and lacks some. Here the sample spans more than 2 million clones, just under 95% being singletons. General observations from the study: Richness estimates generally favored naive over memory subsets.

Germline V gene lookup returns CDR1 SGHVS and CDR2 FQNEAQ. The CDR3 spans 15 residues. Trimming stripped 2 bases from V and 6 bases from J, with 14 bases between. Naive CD8 cells comprised CD45RO-negative, CCR7-positively selected cells, excluding terminally differentiated effector memory CD45RA+ cells. The chain employs TRBV7-8 and TRBJ1-5; D possibly corresponds to TRBD1 (5 bases). Material for sequencing was naive CD8+ T cells from PBMCs. This receptor was obtained from a young man in good health. Some clones in this sample may be carry-over from other donors' samples. The CDR3 sequence: CASSLRRGPGQPQHF. CDR3 sequence (DNA): TGTGCCAGCAGCTTAAGACGGGGCCCAGGTCAGCCCCAGCATTTT.